These 3 T cell receptor beta chains share one sample of origin, sequenced in a study of cytomegalovirus exposure and HLA in healthy donors. Primers: 60 Vbeta forward and 13 Jbeta reverse. Assay: immunoSEQ multiplex PCR; the TCRdb copy retains only in-frame clones and omits some. Of roughly 130,000 clones in the sample, around 70% were seen once. Material for sequencing was PBMCs. All receptors come from a man between 35 and 55 years old in good health and CMV-seropositive.

The chain is built from TRBV10-2 and TRBJ2-2; tentatively, D is TRBD2 (5 bases). V lost 6 bases and J lost 4, with 9 bases in between. This CDR3 region has 13 residues. In germline, CDR1 is WSHSY, CDR2 SAAADI. CDR3 residues: CASRREGTGELFF. CDR3 DNA sequence: TGCGCCAGCAGGAGAGAGGGCACCGGGGAGCTGTTTTTT.

The chain links TRBV10-3 to TRBJ1-1; 9 positions match TRBD1. CDR1 is ENHRY, CDR2 SYGVKD, per germline. The CDR3 has 15 residues. Trimming at V came to 4 bases and at J to 5 bases, leaving 8 bases not matched to a gene. CDR3 DNA: TGTGCCATCAGTGGCCGACAGGGGGTCCGGACTGAAGCTTTCTTT. Its translation: CAISGRQGVRTEAFF.

The V gene is TRBV6-5, the J gene TRBJ2-7; a possible D gene is TRBD2 (6 bases). In germline, CDR1 is MNHEY, CDR2 SVGAGI. V was trimmed by 0 bases and J by 11 bases, leaving 17 bases between them. The CDR3 sequence is 14 residues long. This chain's CDR3 is CASSYSIGGATKYF. CDR3 DNA: TGTGCCAGCAGTTACTCGATTGGAGGGGCAACGAAGTACTTC.